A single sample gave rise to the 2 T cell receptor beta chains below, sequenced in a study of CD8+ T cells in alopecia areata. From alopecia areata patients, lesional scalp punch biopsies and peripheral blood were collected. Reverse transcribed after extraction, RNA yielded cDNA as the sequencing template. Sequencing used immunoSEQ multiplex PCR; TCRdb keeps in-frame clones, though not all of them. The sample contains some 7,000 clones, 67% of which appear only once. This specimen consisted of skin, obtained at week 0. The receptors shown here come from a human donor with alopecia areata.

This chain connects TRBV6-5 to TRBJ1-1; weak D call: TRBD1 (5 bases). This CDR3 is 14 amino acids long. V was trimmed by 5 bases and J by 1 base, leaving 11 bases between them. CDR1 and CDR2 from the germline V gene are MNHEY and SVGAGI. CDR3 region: CASSKPGGNTEAFF. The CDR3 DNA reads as TGTGCCAGCAGTAAACCGGGGGGGAACACTGAAGCTTTCTTT.

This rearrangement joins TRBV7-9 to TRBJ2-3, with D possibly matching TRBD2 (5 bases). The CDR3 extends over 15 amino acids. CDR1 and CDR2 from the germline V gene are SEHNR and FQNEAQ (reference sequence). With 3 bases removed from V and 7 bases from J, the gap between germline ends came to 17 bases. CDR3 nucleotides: TGTGCCAGCAGCTTCCCCCCTAAGCGGCGGTATACGCAGTATTTT. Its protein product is CASSFPPKRRYTQYF.